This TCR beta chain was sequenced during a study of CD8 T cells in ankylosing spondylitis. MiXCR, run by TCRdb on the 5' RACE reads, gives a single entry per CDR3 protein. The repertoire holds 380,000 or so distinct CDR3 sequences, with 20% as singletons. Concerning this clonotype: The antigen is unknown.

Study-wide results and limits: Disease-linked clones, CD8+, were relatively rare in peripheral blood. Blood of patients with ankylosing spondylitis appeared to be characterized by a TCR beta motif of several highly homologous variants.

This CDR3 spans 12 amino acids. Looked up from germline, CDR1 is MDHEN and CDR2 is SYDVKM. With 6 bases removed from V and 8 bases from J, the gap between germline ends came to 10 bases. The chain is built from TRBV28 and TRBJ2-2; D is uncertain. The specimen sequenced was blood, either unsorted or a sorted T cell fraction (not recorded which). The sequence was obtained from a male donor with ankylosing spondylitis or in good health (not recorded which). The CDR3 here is CASRLVAGELFF. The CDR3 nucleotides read TGTGCCAGCAGACTCGTCGCGGGGGAGCTGTTTTTT.